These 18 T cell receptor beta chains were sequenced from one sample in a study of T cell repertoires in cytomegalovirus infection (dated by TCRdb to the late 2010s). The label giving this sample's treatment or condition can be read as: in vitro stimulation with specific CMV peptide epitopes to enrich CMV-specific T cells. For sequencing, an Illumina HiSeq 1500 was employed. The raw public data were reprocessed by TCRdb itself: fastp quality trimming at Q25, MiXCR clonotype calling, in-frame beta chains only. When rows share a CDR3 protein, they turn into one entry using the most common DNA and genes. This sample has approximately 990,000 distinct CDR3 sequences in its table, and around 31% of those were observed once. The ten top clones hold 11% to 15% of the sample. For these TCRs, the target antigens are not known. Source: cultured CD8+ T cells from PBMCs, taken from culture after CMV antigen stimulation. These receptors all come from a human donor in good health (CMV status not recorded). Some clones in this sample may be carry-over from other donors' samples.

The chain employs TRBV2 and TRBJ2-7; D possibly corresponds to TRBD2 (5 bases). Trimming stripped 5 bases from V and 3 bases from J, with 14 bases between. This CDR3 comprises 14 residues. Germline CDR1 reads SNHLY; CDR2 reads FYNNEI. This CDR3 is CASSPEDGNYEQYV. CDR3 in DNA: TGTGCCAGCAGTCCCGAGGACGGGAACTACGAGCAGTACGTC.

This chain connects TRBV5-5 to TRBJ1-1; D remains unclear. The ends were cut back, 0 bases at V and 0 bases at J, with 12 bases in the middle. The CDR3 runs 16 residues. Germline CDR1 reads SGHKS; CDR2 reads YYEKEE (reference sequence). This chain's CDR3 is CASSLGRRGMNTEAFF. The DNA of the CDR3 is TGTGCCAGCAGCTTGGGTCGACGCGGGATGAACACTGAAGCTTTCTTT.

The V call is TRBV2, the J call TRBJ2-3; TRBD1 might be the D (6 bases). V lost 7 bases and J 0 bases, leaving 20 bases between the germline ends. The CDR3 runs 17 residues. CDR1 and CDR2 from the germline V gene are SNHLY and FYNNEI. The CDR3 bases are TGTGCCAGCATGCCCCTCGCGGCAGGGGAGAGCACAGATACGCAGTATTTT. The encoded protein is CASMPLAAGESTDTQYF.

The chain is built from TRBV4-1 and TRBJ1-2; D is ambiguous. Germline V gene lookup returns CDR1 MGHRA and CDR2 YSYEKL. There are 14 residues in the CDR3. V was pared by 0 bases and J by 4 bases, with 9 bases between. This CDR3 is CASSQEGLTYGYTF. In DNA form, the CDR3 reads TGCGCCAGCAGCCAAGAAGGTCTTACCTATGGCTACACCTTC.

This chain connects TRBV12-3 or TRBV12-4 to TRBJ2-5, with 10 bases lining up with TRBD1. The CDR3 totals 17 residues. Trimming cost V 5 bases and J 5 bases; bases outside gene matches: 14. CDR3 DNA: TGTGCCAGCAGTGAGGGGACCGGGACAGGGGTCCGGGAGACCCAGTACTTC. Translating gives CASSEGTGTGVRETQYF.

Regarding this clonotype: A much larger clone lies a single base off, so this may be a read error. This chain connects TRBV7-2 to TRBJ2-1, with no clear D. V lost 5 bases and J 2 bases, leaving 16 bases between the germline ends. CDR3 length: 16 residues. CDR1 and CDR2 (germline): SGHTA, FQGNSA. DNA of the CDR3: TGTGCCAGCAGCCATTCGGTATATAGCCCCTACAATGAGCAGTTCTTC. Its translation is CASSHSVYSPYNEQFF.

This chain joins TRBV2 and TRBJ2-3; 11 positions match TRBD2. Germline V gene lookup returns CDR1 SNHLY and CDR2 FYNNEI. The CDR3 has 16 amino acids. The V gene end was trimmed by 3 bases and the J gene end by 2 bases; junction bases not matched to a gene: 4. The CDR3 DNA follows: TGTGCCAGCAGTGATCCACTAGCGGGGGTCACAGATACGCAGTATTTT. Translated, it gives CASSDPLAGVTDTQYF.

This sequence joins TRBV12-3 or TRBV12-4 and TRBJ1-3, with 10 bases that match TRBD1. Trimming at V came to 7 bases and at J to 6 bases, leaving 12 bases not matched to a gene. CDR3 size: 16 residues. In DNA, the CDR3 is TGTGCCAGCAACCCTGGACAGGGGGAAACTGAAAACACCATATATTTT. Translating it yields CASNPGQGETENTIYF.

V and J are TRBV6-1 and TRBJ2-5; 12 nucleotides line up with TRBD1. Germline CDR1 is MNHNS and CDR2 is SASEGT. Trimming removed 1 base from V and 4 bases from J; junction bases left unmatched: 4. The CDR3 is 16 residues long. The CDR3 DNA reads TGTGCCAGCAGTGAAGGGGGGACAGGGGGCGGAGAGACCCAGTACTTC. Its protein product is CASSEGGTGGGETQYF.

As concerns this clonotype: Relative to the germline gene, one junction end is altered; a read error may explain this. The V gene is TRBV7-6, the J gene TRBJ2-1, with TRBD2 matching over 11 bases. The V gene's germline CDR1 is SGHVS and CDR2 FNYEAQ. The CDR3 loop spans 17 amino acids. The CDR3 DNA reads TGTGTCAGCAGCGGAAGGGGTAGCGGGGGGGCCCACAATGAGCAGTTCTTC. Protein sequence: CVSSGRGSGGAHNEQFF.

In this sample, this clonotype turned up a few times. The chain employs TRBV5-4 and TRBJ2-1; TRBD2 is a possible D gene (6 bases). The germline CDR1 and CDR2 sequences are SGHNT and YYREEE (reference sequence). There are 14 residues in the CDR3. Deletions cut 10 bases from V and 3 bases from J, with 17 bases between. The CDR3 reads CAGGFSDYYNEQFF. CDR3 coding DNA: TGTGCCGGGGGGTTCTCGGACTACTACAATGAGCAGTTCTTC.

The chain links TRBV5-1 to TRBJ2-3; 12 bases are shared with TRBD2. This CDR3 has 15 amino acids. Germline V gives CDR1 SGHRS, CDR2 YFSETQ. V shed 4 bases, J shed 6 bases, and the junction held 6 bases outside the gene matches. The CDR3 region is CASSPTLAGGDTQYF. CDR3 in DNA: TGCGCCAGCAGCCCCACCCTAGCGGGGGGGGATACGCAGTATTTT.

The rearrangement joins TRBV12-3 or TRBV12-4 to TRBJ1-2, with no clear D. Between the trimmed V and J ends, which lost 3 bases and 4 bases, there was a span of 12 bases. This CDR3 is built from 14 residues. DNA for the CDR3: TGTGCCAGCAGTTTCACGGAGGTCTTCTATGGCTACACCTTC. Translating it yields CASSFTEVFYGYTF.

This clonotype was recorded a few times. CDR3 in DNA: TGTGCCAGCATTTCGTCGCAGGGGCGCACTGAAGCTTTCTTT. Translating gives CASISSQGRTEAFF. This chain joins TRBV7-8 and TRBJ1-1; perhaps TRBD1 as D (6 bases). There are 14 residues in the CDR3. The germline CDR1 and CDR2 sequences are SGHVS and FQNEAQ. The V end lost 7 bases, the J end lost 4 bases, and 16 bases lay between the germline ends.

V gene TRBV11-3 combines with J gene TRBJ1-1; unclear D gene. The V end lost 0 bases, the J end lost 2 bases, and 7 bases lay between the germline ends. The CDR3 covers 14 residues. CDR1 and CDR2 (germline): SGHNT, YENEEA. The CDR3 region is CASSLEEGNTEAFF. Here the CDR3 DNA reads TGTGCCAGCAGCTTAGAAGAGGGAAACACTGAAGCTTTCTTT.

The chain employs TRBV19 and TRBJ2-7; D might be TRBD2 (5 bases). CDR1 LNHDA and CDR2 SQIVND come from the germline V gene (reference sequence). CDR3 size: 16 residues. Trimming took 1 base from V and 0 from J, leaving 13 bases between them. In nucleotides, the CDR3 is TGTGCCAGTAGTATAGGACTAATGTCGAGCTCCTACGAGCAGTACGTC. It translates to CASSIGLMSSSYEQYV.

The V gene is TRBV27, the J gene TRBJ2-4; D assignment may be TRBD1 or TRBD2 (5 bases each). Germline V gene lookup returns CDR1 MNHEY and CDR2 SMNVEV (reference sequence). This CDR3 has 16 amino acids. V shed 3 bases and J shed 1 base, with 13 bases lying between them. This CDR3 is CASSFGAWGAKNIQYF. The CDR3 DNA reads TGTGCCAGCAGTTTCGGGGCTTGGGGTGCCAAAAACATTCAGTACTTC.

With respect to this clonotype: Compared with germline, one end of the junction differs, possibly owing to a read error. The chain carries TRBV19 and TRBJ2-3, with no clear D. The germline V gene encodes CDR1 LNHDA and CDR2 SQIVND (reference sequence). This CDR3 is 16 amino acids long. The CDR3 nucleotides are TGTGTCAGTACCCCGTCTTCTCTCTTCCAGATACGTACGCAGTATTTT. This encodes CVSTPSSLFQIRTQYF.